The 25 T cell receptor beta chains presented below share a single source sample, sequenced in a study of CD8+ T cells in alopecia areata. The sample's treatment: oral pan-JAK inhibitor, 5-10 mg twice daily. cDNA reverse transcribed from extracted RNA served as the sequencing template. Sequencing was performed with immunoSEQ multiplex PCR; in TCRdb, only in-frame clones are kept and a portion is missing. Found here are approximately 150,000 clones, about 88% of them singletons; the top ten hold less than 15%. The sample here was CD8+ T cells sorted from blood, taken at week 4, from a patient treated with tofacitinib. These receptors were obtained from a human donor with alopecia areata.

This sequence joins TRBV27 and TRBJ2-2; TRBD2 aligns across 13 bases. After removal of 6 bases from V and 0 bases from J, the junction contained 4 bases not matched to a gene. Germline V CDR1 and CDR2: MNHEY, SMNVEV (reference sequence). CDR3 size: 17 residues. The CDR3 DNA reads as TGTGCCAGCAGCTTGGGACTAGCGGGGTCGAACACCGGGGAGCTGTTTTTT. Its protein product is CASSLGLAGSNTGELFF.

The rearrangement joins TRBV4-1 to TRBJ2-7, with D uncertain. Deletions cut 0 bases from V and 6 bases from J, with 12 bases between. Germline V gene lookup returns CDR1 MGHRA and CDR2 YSYEKL. The CDR3 has 14 amino acids. CDR3 in DNA: TGCGCCAGCAGCCAAGATGGGGAAAGATTCGAGCAGTACTTC. Protein sequence: CASSQDGERFEQYF.

The chain carries TRBV4-1 and TRBJ2-3; 8 bases line up with TRBD2. The CDR3 extends over 18 amino acids. J was trimmed by 4 bases and V by 2 bases; bases with no gene match: 14. Germline V lookup: CDR1 MGHRA, CDR2 YSYEKL. CDR3 in amino acids: CASSQTVGGAVLADTQYF. The CDR3 DNA follows: TGCGCCAGCAGCCAAACGGTCGGGGGGGCCGTATTGGCAGATACGCAGTATTTT.

The V call is TRBV29-1, the J call TRBJ1-3; D is uncertain. CDR3 length equals 12 residues. Trimming cost V 7 bases and J 1 base, with 8 bases left between them. CDR1 is SQVTM and CDR2 is ANQGSEA in the germline V gene. The chain's CDR3 is CSAWVSGNTIYF. CDR3 coding DNA: TGCAGCGCTTGGGTTTCTGGAAACACCATATATTTT.

This clone was seen only once. This rearrangement joins TRBV7-8 to TRBJ2-7; no firm D call. Trimming removed 8 bases at V and 3 bases at J, with 11 bases between. Germline loops: CDR1 SGHVS, CDR2 FQNEAQ. This CDR3 spans 12 amino acids. Here the CDR3 reads CASHGPSYEQYF. The CDR3, as DNA: TGTGCCAGCCATGGGCCCAGCTACGAGCAGTACTTC. Filled out from reference TRBV7-8 and TRBJ2-7, the complete variable domain reads GAGVSQSPRYKVAKRGQDVALRCDPISGHVSLFWYQQALGQGPEFLTYFQNEAQLDKSGLPSDRFFAERPEGSVSTLKIQRTQQEDSAVYLCASHGPSYEQYFGPGTRLTVT.

This clone has only a few counts. The chain joins TRBV29-1 to TRBJ2-6; D might be TRBD1 (6 bases). Germline V lookup: CDR1 SQVTM, CDR2 ANQGSEA. The CDR3 has 13 amino acids. The V gene lost 7 bases and the J gene lost 4 bases, with 11 bases spanning the gap. The CDR3 loop is CSGQAPGANVLTF. The DNA of the CDR3 is TGCAGCGGACAGGCCCCAGGGGCCAACGTCCTGACTTTC.

The count of this clone is one. The chain is built from TRBV11-2 and TRBJ2-5; 7 nucleotides line up with TRBD2. V was pared by 0 bases and J by 5 bases, with 9 bases of the junction left unmatched. The germline V gene encodes CDR1 SGHAT and CDR2 FQNNGV. The CDR3 totals 16 residues. The CDR3 region is CASSLDAGGRSETQYF. CDR3 sequence (DNA): TGTGCCAGCAGCTTAGATGCTGGCGGGAGATCTGAGACCCAGTACTTC.

The count of this clone is one. The chain links TRBV7-2 to TRBJ2-7; 14 positions agree with TRBD2. Germline lookup yields CDR1 SGHTA and CDR2 FQGNSA. V shed 4 bases and J 7 bases; nucleotides not matched to a gene: 6. CDR3 size: 15 residues. The CDR3 loop is CASSSGLAGVREQYF. CDR3 in DNA: TGTGCCAGCAGCTCGGGACTAGCGGGAGTAAGGGAGCAGTACTTC.

V usage is TRBV7-6 and J usage is TRBJ1-5; D not certain. This CDR3 has 13 residues. The germline gives CDR1 SGHVS, CDR2 FNYEAQ. The V end was cut by 5 bases, the J end by 2 bases, with 7 bases between. The CDR3 DNA sequence: TGTGCCAGCAGCCACTTAGGCAATCAGCCCCAGCATTTT. It encodes CASSHLGNQPQHF.

The V gene is TRBV29-1, the J gene TRBJ1-2; D unresolved. Trimming took 1 base from V and 2 from J, leaving 5 bases between them. Germline lookup yields CDR1 SQVTM and CDR2 ANQGSEA. The CDR3 has 12 amino acids. Written as DNA, the CDR3 is TGCAGCGTTGAAGCAGCAAACTATGGCTACACCTTC. Encoded protein: CSVEAANYGYTF.

The CDR3 DNA sequence: TGTGCCAGCAGCGCCCAACTAGCGGCAAAAGAGACCCAGTACTTC. It translates to CASSAQLAAKETQYF. The V call is TRBV7-8, the J call TRBJ2-5, with 8 bases fitting TRBD2. The CDR3 is made up of 15 amino acids. V shed 5 bases, J shed 3 bases, and the junction held 8 bases outside the gene matches. Germline V gives CDR1 SGHVS, CDR2 FQNEAQ.

As DNA, the CDR3 is TGTGCCAGCCGAGGACTCGACGGTAGCAATCAGCCCCAGCATTTT. Protein sequence: CASRGLDGSNQPQHF. The chain uses TRBV2 and TRBJ1-5; D is undetermined. Trimming stripped 8 bases from V and 0 bases from J, with 14 bases between. The CDR3 length is 15 residues. Germline-derived CDR1 and CDR2 are SNHLY and FYNNEI.

As to this clone: Other DNA sequences in this sample translate to the same CDR3. The V gene is TRBV28, the J gene TRBJ2-7; the D is unclear. Looked up from germline, CDR1 is MDHEN and CDR2 is SYDVKM. V gave up 3 bases and J gave up 0 bases, with 3 bases separating them. The length of the CDR3 is 12 residues. CDR3 amino acids: CASSFSSYEQYF. The CDR3 DNA follows: TGTGCCAGCAGTTTCTCCTCCTACGAGCAGTACTTC.

The chain recombines TRBV5-1 with TRBJ2-1, with 7 bases matching TRBD2. Germline CDR1 and CDR2: SGHRS and YFSETQ. The CDR3 runs 15 residues. Trimming at V came to 7 bases and at J to 7 bases, leaving 14 bases not matched to a gene. In DNA, the CDR3 is TGCGCCAGCGCGATCGGGACTATGGCCTGGAATGAGCAGTTCTTC. It translates to CASAIGTMAWNEQFF.

This chain joins TRBV5-1 and TRBJ1-1, with D possibly TRBD1 on 6 matching bases. V gave up 4 bases and J gave up 1 base, with 11 bases separating them. This CDR3 has 14 residues. Germline loops: CDR1 SGHRS, CDR2 YFSETQ. The CDR3 loop is CASSRGTSNTEAFF. The CDR3, as DNA: TGCGCCAGCAGCCGCGGGACATCGAACACTGAAGCTTTCTTT.

The count of this clone is one. The CDR3 sequence is CASSWGQGNYEQYF. CDR3 DNA: TGTGCCAGCAGCTGGGGACAGGGGAACTACGAGCAGTACTTC. The chain links TRBV11-2 to TRBJ2-7, with 10 bases identical to TRBD1. With 4 bases clipped from V and 3 bases from J, the junction kept 3 bases outside the gene matches. The CDR3 spans 14 residues. Germline CDR1 SGHAT, CDR2 FQNNGV.

This rearrangement joins TRBV9 to TRBJ2-7; TRBD2 agrees at 8 bases. V shed 3 bases, J shed 5 bases, and the junction held 7 bases outside the gene matches. Germline lookup yields CDR1 SGDLS and CDR2 YYNGEE. The CDR3 has 14 amino acids. The CDR3: CASSETGGHHEQYF. CDR3 in DNA: TGTGCCAGCAGCGAGACGGGAGGGCACCACGAGCAGTACTTC.

This clone has only one observation. Other nucleotide sequences in the sample specify the same CDR3. The chain has TRBV29-1 and TRBJ2-7; weak D call: TRBD1 (6 bases). V gave up 3 bases and J gave up 1 base, with 7 bases separating them. The germline V gene encodes CDR1 SQVTM and CDR2 ANQGSEA. This CDR3 contains 12 residues. The CDR3 DNA sequence: TGCAGCGTTGAGGACAGTTCCTACGAGCAGTACTTC. It encodes CSVEDSSYEQYF.

The V call is TRBV5-1, the J call TRBJ1-2, with 9 bases aligning to TRBD1. The germline V gene has CDR1 SGHRS and CDR2 YFSETQ. After removal of 1 base from V and 8 bases from J, the junction contained 6 bases not matched to a gene. The CDR3 runs to 14 residues. CDR3 region: CASSLRGQGNGYTF. As DNA, the CDR3 is TGCGCCAGCAGCTTGCGGGGACAGGGTAACGGCTACACCTTC.

This clone was detected only once. J is TRBJ2-3 and V is TRBV6-1, with 11 bases identical to TRBD2. The CDR3 is 15 amino acids. With V trimmed by 8 bases and J by 2 bases, 6 bases remained unmatched. From germline, CDR1 is MNHNS and CDR2 SASEGT. The CDR3 DNA follows: TGTGCCAGCCCCGGGACTAGCGGTAACACAGATACGCAGTATTTT. Amino acid sequence: CASPGTSGNTDTQYF.

V is TRBV18 and J is TRBJ2-2; TRBD2 agrees at 7 bases. This CDR3 spans 15 amino acids. Germline V lookup: CDR1 KGHSH, CDR2 LQKENI. J gave up 6 bases and V 1 base, and 5 bases lay outside the gene matches. The CDR3 coding sequence is TGTGCCAGCTCACCACGGCGGGAGCGTCCCGGGGAGCTGTTTTTT. Translated, it gives CASSPRRERPGELFF. The full variable domain, its missing parts supplied by reference TRBV18 and TRBJ2-2, is NAGVMQNPRHLVRRRGQEARLRCSPMKGHSHVYWYRQLPEEGLKFMVYLQKENIIDESGMPKERFSAEFPKEGPSILRIQQVVRGDSAAYFCASSPRRERPGELFFGEGSRLTVL.

This clone came up once. This chain uses TRBV6-5 with TRBJ2-1; 8 nucleotides line up with TRBD2. With V trimmed by 0 bases and J by 7 bases, 8 bases remained unmatched. Germline loops: CDR1 MNHEY, CDR2 SVGAGI. CDR3 length: 16 amino acids. This CDR3 reads CASSYSPSGGRNEQFF. The DNA for the CDR3 is TGTGCCAGCAGTTACTCCCCGTCGGGGGGGAGGAATGAGCAGTTCTTC.

The V call is TRBV27, the J call TRBJ2-7, with D perhaps matching TRBD1 (8 bases). Germline V gene sequence: CDR1 MNHEY, CDR2 SMNVEV (reference sequence). V was trimmed by 4 bases and J by 6 bases, leaving 16 bases between them. The CDR3 covers 14 residues. CDR3 nucleotides: TGTGCCAGCAGTTCCGGGACAGGACTAGTCGAGCAGTACTTC. Encoded protein: CASSSGTGLVEQYF.

V gene TRBV30 combines with J gene TRBJ2-1, with D tentatively TRBD2 (5 bases). V lost 4 bases to trimming and J lost 3 bases, with 16 bases between them. CDR1 GTSNPN and CDR2 SVGIG come from the germline V gene (reference sequence). The CDR3 is made up of 15 amino acids. CDR3 nucleotides: TGTGCCTGGACCGGCGGTAGCGAGGACTACAATGAGCAGTTCTTC. The encoded protein is CAWTGGSEDYNEQFF. The entire variable domain, with the rest obtained from reference TRBV30 and TRBJ2-1, is as follows: SQTIHQWPATLVQPVGSPLSLECTVEGTSNPNLYWYRQAAGRGLQLLFYSVGIGQISSEVPQNLSASRPQDRQFILSSKKLLLSDSGFYLCAWTGGSEDYNEQFFGPGTRLTVL.

In DNA form, the CDR3 reads TGTGCCTGGAGTCAAGAGGGACTAGAGGTAACAGATACGCAGTATTTT. This translates into CAWSQEGLEVTDTQYF. The gene calls are TRBV30 and TRBJ2-3, with 8 bases that match TRBD2. Unmatched junction bases numbered 10, after V lost 2 bases and J lost 3 bases. Germline V gives CDR1 GTSNPN, CDR2 SVGIG (reference sequence). The CDR3 consists of 16 residues.